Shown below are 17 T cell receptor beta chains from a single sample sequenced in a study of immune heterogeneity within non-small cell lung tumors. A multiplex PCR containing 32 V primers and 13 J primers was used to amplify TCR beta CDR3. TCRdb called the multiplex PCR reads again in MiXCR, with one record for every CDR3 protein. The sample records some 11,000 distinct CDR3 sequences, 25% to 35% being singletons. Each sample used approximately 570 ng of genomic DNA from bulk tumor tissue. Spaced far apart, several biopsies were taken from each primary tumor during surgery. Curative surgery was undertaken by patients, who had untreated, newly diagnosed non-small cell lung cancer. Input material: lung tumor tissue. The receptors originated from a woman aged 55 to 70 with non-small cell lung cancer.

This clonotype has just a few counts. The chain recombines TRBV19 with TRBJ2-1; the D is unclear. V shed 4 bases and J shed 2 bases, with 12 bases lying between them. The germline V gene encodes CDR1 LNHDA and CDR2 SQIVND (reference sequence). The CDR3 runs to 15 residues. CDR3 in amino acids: CASSSGGAPYNEQFF. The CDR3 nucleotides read TGTGCCAGTAGTAGTGGTGGAGCCCCCTACAATGAGCAGTTCTTC.

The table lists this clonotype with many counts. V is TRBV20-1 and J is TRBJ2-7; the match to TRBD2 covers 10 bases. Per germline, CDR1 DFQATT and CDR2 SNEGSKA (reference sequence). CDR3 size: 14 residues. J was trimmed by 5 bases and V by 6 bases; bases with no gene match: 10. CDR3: CSAKAGGLYNEQYF. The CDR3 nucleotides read TGCAGTGCCAAAGCGGGAGGGCTATACAACGAGCAGTACTTC.

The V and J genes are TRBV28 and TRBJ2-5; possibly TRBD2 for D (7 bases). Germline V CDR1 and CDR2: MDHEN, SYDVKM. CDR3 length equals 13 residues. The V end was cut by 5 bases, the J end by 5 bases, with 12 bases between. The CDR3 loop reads CASSPRGGETQYF. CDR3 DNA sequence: TGTGCCAGCAGTCCCAGGGGAGGGGAGACCCAGTACTTC.

The chain's CDR3 is CASSADQSGQETQYF. CDR3 sequence (DNA): TGTGCCAGTAGTGCGGACCAGTCGGGCCAAGAGACCCAGTACTTC. The chain employs TRBV19 and TRBJ2-5; D gene unclear. The CDR3 is 15 amino acids. Trimming took off 5 bases at V and 1 base at J, with 14 bases between the two ends. Germline CDR1 and CDR2: LNHDA and SQIVND (reference sequence).

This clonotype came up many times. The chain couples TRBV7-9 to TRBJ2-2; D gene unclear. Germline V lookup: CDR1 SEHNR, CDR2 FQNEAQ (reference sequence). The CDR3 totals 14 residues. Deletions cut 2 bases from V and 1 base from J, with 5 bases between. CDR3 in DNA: TGTGCCAGCAGCTTATCCTTGAACACCGGGGAGCTGTTTTTT. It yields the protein CASSLSLNTGELFF.

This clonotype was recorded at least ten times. The CDR3 DNA follows: TGTGCCAGCGGAGCCCCCAACACCGGGGAGCTGTTTTTT. Protein: CASGAPNTGELFF. This chain links TRBV28 with TRBJ2-2; D is unclear. Trimming removed 8 bases at V and 2 bases at J, with 9 bases between. The germline V gene has CDR1 MDHEN and CDR2 SYDVKM. There are 13 residues in the CDR3.

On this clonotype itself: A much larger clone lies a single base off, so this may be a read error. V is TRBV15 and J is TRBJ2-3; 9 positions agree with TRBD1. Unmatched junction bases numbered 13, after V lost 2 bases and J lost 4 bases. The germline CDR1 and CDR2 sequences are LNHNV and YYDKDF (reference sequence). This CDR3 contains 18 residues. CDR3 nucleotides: TGTGCCACCAGCAGATATATTATTGGGACAGGGAGCCCAGATACGCAGTATTTT. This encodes CATSRYIIGTGSPDTQYF.

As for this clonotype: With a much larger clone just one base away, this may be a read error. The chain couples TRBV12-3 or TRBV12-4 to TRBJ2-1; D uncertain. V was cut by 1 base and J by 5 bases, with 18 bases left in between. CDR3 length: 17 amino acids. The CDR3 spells CASSLGAPGGKHNEQFF. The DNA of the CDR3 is TGTGCCAGCAGTTTAGGGGCCCCTGGCGGTAAGCACAATGAGCAGTTCTTC.

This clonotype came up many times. CDR3 amino acids: CASRPRGGNTEAFF. CDR3 nucleotide sequence: TGTGCCAGTAGACCCAGGGGAGGGAACACTGAAGCTTTCTTT. The chain couples TRBV19 to TRBJ1-1, with a tentative D call TRBD1 (6 bases). Germline V lookup: CDR1 LNHDA, CDR2 SQIVND (reference sequence). The CDR3 consists of 14 residues. The ends were cut back, 6 bases at V and 1 base at J, with 12 bases in the middle.

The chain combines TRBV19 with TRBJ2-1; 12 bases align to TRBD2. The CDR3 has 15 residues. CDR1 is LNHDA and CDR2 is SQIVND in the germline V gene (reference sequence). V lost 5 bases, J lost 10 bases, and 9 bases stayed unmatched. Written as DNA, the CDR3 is TGTGCCAGTAGTGAGATCGGGACTAGCGGGTGGGAGCAGTTCTTC. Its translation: CASSEIGTSGWEQFF.

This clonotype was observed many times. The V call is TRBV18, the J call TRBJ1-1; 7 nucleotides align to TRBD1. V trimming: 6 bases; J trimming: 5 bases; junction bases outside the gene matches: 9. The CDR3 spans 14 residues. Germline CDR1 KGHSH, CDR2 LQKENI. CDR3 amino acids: CASSPAARGTEAFF. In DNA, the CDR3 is TGTGCCAGCTCCCCGGCGGCCAGGGGGACTGAAGCTTTCTTT.

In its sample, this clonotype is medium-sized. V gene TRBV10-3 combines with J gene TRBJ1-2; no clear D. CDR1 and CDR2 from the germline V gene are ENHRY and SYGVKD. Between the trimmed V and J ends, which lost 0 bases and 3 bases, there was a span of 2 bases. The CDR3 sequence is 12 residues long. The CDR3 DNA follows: TGTGCCATCAGTGAGTCGCACTATGGCTACACCTTC. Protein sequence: CAISESHYGYTF.

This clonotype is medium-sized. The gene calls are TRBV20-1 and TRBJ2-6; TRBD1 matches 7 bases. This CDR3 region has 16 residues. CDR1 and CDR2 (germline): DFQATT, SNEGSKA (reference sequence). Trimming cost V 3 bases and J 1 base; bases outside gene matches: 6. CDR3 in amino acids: CSASQGELSGANVLTF. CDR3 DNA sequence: TGCAGTGCTAGCCAGGGGGAGCTATCTGGGGCCAACGTCCTGACTTTC.

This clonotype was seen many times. The CDR3 is CASSSGTSTDTQYF. The CDR3 DNA sequence: TGTGCCAGCAGTAGCGGGACTAGCACAGATACGCAGTATTTT. V gene TRBV6-1 combines with J gene TRBJ2-3; 7 nucleotides align to TRBD2. The CDR3 runs to 14 residues. V lost 5 bases, J lost 0 bases, and 2 bases stayed unmatched. CDR1 and CDR2 (germline): MNHNS, SASEGT.

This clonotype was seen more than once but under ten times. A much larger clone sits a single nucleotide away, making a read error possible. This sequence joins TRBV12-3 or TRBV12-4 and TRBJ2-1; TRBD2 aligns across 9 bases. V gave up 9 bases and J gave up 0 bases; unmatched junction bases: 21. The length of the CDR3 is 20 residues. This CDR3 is CARTPGQGLASLSSYNEQFF. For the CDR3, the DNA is TGTGCCAGAACCCCGGGGCAAGGACTAGCGAGTTTGAGCTCCTACAATGAGCAGTTCTTC.

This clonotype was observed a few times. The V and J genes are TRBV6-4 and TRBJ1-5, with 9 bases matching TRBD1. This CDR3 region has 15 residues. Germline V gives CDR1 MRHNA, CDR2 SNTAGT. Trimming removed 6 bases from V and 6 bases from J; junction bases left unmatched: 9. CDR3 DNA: TGTGCCAGCAGCGAGACAGGGGGACCCTTTCAGCCCCAGCATTTT. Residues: CASSETGGPFQPQHF.

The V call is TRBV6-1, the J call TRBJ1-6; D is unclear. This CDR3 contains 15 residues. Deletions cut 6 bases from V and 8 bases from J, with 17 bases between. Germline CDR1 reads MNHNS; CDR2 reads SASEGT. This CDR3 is CASRTAGGPYSPLHF. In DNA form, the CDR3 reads TGTGCCAGCAGAACCGCAGGAGGGCCTTATTCACCCCTCCACTTT.